Presented here are 9 T cell receptor beta chains from one specimen sequenced in a study of shared clonotypes between healthy human individuals. The repertoire was sequenced with immunoSEQ multiplex PCR; TCRdb's copy has only in-frame clones and lacks some. This table holds about 1,900,000 clones, about 95% found once. The naive CD8 population came from CD45RO-negative cells selected for CCR7, without terminally differentiated effector memory CD45RA+ cells. The sample was naive CD8+ T cells sorted from blood. The receptors were gathered from a man between 18 and 29 years old in good health.

This sequence joins TRBV6-5 and TRBJ2-1, with unresolved D. The CDR3 contains 13 residues. V lost 5 bases and J 4 bases, leaving 9 bases between the germline ends. CDR1 MNHEY and CDR2 SVGAGI come from the germline V gene. The CDR3 is CASSTSLYNEQFF. CDR3 DNA: TGTGCCAGCAGTACTTCTCTTTACAATGAGCAGTTCTTC.

The chain uses TRBV7-9 and TRBJ1-2; D is perhaps TRBD1 (5 bases). The CDR3 runs 14 residues. The germline V gene encodes CDR1 SEHNR and CDR2 FQNEAQ (reference sequence). Trimming stripped 0 bases from V and 6 bases from J, with 11 bases between. The CDR3 loop is CASSLAQGLDGYTF. The CDR3 DNA follows: TGTGCCAGCAGCTTAGCCCAGGGTTTGGATGGCTACACCTTC.

The chain uses TRBV5-6 and TRBJ2-1; 9 bases are shared with TRBD1. The J segment lost 6 bases and the V segment lost 4 bases, leaving 5 bases of the junction unmatched. There are 14 residues in the CDR3. Germline CDR1 SGHDT, CDR2 YYEEEE. CDR3 in amino acids: CASSPGQGFNEQFF. CDR3 sequence (DNA): TGTGCCAGCAGCCCTGGACAGGGGTTCAATGAGCAGTTCTTC.

J is TRBJ2-7 and V is TRBV28, with D maybe TRBD1 (6 bases). Germline V gene lookup returns CDR1 MDHEN and CDR2 SYDVKM. CDR3 length equals 14 residues. Trimming left V 4 bases short and J 2 bases short, with 12 bases between. CDR3 residues: CASSSRTAPYEQYF. DNA for the CDR3: TGTGCCAGCAGTTCCCGGACAGCCCCCTACGAGCAGTACTTC. Filled out from reference TRBV28 and TRBJ2-7, the complete variable domain reads DVKVTQSSRYLVKRTGEKVFLECVQDMDHENMFWYRQDPGLGLRLIYFSYDVKMKEKGDIPEGYSVSREKKERFSLILESASTNQTSMYLCASSSRTAPYEQYFGPGTRLTVT.

The rearrangement links TRBV11-2 to TRBJ2-1; D gene ambiguous. This CDR3 has 15 residues. V was pared by 4 bases and J by 5 bases, with 15 bases between. Germline assignment: CDR1 SGHAT and CDR2 FQNNGV. The CDR3 loop is CASSSALKPHNEQFF. CDR3 DNA: TGTGCCAGCAGCTCGGCCCTTAAGCCCCACAATGAGCAGTTCTTC. Full variable domain (rest looked up from reference TRBV11-2 and TRBJ2-1): EAGVAQSPRYKIIEKRQSVAFWCNPISGHATLYWYQQILGQGPKLLIQFQNNGVVDDSQLPKDRFSAERLKGVDSTLKIQPAKLEDSAVYLCASSSALKPHNEQFFGPGTRLTVL.

This clone appeared once. CDR3 region: CSVGGVAASSYNEQFF. DNA of the CDR3: TGCAGCGTTGGCGGGGTAGCGGCGAGCTCCTACAATGAGCAGTTCTTC. The genes are TRBV29-1 and TRBJ2-1, with D perhaps matching TRBD2 (6 bases). The CDR3 length is 16 residues. In germline, CDR1 is SQVTM, CDR2 ANQGSEA. V lost 4 bases to trimming and J lost 0 bases, with 16 bases between them.

The chain links TRBV2 to TRBJ2-1; D uncertain. Germline-derived CDR1 and CDR2 are SNHLY and FYNNEI. V gave up 3 bases and J gave up 2 bases, with 11 bases separating them. The CDR3 sequence is 15 residues long. CDR3 sequence reads: CASSDTARPYNEQFF. CDR3 DNA: TGTGCCAGCAGTGACACAGCGCGTCCCTACAATGAGCAGTTCTTC.

The chain joins TRBV4-1 to TRBJ1-6; no definite D call. The germline V and J ends were trimmed by 0 bases and 6 bases, with 6 bases remaining between them. Germline V gene lookup returns CDR1 MGHRA and CDR2 YSYEKL. The CDR3 loop spans 14 amino acids. The CDR3 DNA reads as TGCGCCAGCAGCCAAGACGCAATTAATTCACCCCTCCACTTT. Amino acid sequence: CASSQDAINSPLHF.

The table lists this clone with a count of one. The genes are TRBV18 and TRBJ2-5; 8 bases fit TRBD1. Germline lookup yields CDR1 KGHSH and CDR2 LQKENI. This CDR3 has 16 amino acids. Losses at the gene ends were 3 bases for V and 5 bases for J; bases not matched to a gene: 11. The CDR3 loop reads CASSPVGRGLWETQYF. CDR3 DNA sequence: TGTGCCAGCTCACCTGTGGGCAGGGGGCTCTGGGAGACCCAGTACTTC.